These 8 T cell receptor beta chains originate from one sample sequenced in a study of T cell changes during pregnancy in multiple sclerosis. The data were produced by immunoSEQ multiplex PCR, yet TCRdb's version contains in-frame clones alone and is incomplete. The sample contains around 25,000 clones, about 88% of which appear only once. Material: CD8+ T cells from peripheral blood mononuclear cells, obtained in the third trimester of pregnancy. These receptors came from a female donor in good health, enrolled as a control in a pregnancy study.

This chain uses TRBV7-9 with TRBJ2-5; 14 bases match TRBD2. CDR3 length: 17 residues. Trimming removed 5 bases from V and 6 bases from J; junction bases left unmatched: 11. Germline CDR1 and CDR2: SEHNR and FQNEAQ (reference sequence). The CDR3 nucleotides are TGTGCCAGCAGCGACACCCTGGGACTAGCGGGGGTTAAGACCCAGTACTTC. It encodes CASSDTLGLAGVKTQYF.

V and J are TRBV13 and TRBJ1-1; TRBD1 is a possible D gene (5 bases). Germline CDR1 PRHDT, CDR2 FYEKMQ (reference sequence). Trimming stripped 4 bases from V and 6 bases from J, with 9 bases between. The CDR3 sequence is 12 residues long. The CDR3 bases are TGTGCCAGCAGCTCCGGGGGACCTGAAGCTTTCTTT. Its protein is CASSSGGPEAFF.

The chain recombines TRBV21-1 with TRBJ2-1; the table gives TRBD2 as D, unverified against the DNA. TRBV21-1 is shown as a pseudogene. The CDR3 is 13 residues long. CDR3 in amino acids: CASSKAGRNEQFF. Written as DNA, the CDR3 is TGTGCCAGCAGCAAAGCAGGGAGGAATGAGCAGTTCTTC.

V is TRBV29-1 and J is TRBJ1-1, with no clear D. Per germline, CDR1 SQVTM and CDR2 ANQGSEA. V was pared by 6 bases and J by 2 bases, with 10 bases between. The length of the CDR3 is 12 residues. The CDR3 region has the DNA TGCAGCGTCAAACAGATAAACACTGAAGCTTTCTTT. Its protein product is CSVKQINTEAFF.

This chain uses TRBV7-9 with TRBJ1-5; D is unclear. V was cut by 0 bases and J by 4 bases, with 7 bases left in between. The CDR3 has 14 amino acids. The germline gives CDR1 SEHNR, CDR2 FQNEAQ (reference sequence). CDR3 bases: TGTGCCAGCAGCTTAGCGGGCGGGAATCAGCCCCAGCATTTT. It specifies CASSLAGGNQPQHF.

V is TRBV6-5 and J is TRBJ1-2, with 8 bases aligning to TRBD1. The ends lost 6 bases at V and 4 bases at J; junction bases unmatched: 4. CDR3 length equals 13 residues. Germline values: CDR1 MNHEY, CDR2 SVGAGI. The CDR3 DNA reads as TGTGCCAGCAGAACGACAGGGGCCTATGGCTACACCTTC. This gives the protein CASRTTGAYGYTF.

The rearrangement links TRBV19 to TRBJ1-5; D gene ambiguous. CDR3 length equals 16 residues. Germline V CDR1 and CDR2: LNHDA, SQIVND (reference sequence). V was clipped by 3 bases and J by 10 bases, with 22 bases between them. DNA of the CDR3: TGTGCCAGTAGTATCCGAGGACTAAGCCGATTGGAACCCCAGCATTTT. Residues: CASSIRGLSRLEPQHF.

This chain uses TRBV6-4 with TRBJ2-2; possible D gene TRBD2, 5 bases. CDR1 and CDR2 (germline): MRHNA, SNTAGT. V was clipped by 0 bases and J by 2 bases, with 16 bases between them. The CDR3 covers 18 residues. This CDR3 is CASSDSGSPGGNTGELFF. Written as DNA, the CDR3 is TGTGCCAGCAGTGACTCCGGCTCTCCCGGAGGTAACACCGGGGAGCTGTTTTTT.